This T cell receptor (beta chain) was recovered during a study of cytomegalovirus exposure and HLA in healthy donors. Study results and caveats: Analysis was carried out at a later point, and it linked a missense DCLRE1C variant to TCR beta V- and J-gene trimming.

Concerning this clone itself: Antigen: not known.

Researchers ran the PCR with 60 Vbeta and 13 Jbeta primers. Using immunoSEQ multiplex PCR, the repertoire was profiled, and TCRdb retains in-frame clones only, with some absent. The sample gives fewer than 200,000 clones, around three quarters of which show up once; roughly 2% is in the top ten. Germline V gene data show CDR1 as KGHSH and CDR2 as LQKENI. V lost 3 bases to trimming and J lost 0 bases, with 10 bases between them. The CDR3 has 15 amino acids. This receptor was obtained from a man aged 40-50 years in good health and CMV-seronegative. V gene TRBV18 combines with J gene TRBJ2-3; a possible D gene is TRBD2 (6 bases). Sequenced input: PBMCs. The CDR3 region is CASSPLGGSTDTQYF. DNA for the CDR3: TGTGCCAGCTCACCCTTGGGGGGTAGCACAGATACGCAGTATTTT.